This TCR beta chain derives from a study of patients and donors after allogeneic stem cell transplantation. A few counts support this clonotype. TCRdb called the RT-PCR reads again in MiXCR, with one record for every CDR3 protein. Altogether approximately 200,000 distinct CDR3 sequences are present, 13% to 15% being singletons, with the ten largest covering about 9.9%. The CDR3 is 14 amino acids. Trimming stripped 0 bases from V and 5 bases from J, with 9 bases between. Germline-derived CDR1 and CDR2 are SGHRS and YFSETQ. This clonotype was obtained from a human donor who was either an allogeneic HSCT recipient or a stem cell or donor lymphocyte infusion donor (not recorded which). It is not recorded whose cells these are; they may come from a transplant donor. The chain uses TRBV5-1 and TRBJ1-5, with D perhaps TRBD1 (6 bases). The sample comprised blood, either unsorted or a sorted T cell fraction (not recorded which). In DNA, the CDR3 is TGCGCCAGCAGCTTGGCGTCAGGGGATCAGCCCCAGCATTTT. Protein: CASSLASGDQPQHF. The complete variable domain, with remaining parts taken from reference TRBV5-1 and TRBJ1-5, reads KAGVTQTPRYLIKTRGQQVTLSCSPISGHRSVSWYQQTPGQGLQFLFEYFSETQRNKGNFPGRFSGRQFSNSRSEMNVSTLELGDSALYLCASSLASGDQPQHFGDGTRLSIL.